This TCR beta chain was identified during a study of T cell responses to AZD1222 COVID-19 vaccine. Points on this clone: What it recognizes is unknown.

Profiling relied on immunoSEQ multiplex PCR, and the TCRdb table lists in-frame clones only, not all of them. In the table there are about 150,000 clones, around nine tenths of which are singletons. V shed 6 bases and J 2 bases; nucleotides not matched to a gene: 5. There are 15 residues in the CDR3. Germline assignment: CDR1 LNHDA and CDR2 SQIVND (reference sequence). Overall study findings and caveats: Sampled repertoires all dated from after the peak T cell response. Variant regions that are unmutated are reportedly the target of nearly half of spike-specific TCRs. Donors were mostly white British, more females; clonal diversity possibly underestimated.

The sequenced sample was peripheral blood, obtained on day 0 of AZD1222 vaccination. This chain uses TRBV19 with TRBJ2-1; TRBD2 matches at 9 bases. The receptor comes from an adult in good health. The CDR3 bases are TGTGCCAGTAGCCCAGCGGGGGGTCCCTACAATGAGCAGTTCTTC. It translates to CASSPAGGPYNEQFF.